This TCR beta chain derives from a study of blood T cell repertoires in COVID-19. Study in general: T cells, B-cell-depleted T cells, or PBMCs provided the cDNA or gDNA that served as material.

Per the authors' pipeline: It was from reference gene primer amplification that nucleated cell counts were estimated. Assay used: immunoSEQ multiplex PCR; TCRdb lists only in-frame clones, some missing. That table supplies the V and J calls and clone size; D and trimming were determined from the DNA. The sample shows more than 200,000 clones, about four fifths of them seen only once. The CDR3 extends over 16 amino acids. Trimming shortened V by 4 bases and J by 1 base, and 15 bases separated the two germline ends. Germline lookup yields CDR1 SGHAT and CDR2 FQNNGV. Sequenced: peripheral blood. The sequence was collected from a woman aged 45-60 years with acute or convalescent COVID-19. The rearrangement joins TRBV11-2 to TRBJ2-3, with no clear D. The CDR3 nucleotides read TGTGCCAGCAGCTCCTCGACTTTACTTGGCACAGATACGCAGTATTTT. Amino acids: CASSSSTLLGTDTQYF.